The rows below give T cell receptor beta chains drawn from one sample of a study of blood T cell repertoires in COVID-19. The data were produced by immunoSEQ multiplex PCR, yet TCRdb's version contains in-frame clones alone and is incomplete. The sample has roughly 500,000 clones, 89% seen once. Sequencing input: peripheral blood. These receptors were obtained from a man aged 18 to 35 with COVID-19, enrolled during active disease. CDR3s include the opening cysteine and the closing phenylalanine or tryptophan. D genes are given only for firm matches. Size is stated for part of the rows, as once, few or many counts, or as a class when the clone is expanded.

TRBV6-2/TRBV6-3	NA	TRBJ2-1	NA	TGTGCCAGCAGTTACCACACGCTAGCCAATGAGCAGTTCTTC	CASSYHTLANEQFF
TRBV7-9	NA	TRBJ1-2	NA	TGTGCCAGCAGCTTACTCCAGGGGAAAAACTATGGCTACACCTTC	CASSLLQGKNYGYTF
TRBV5-6	TRBD2	TRBJ2-1	NA	TGTGCCAGCAGCTTAACCCTTAGCGGGAGTAGTAATGAGCAGTTCTTC	CASSLTLSGSSNEQFF
TRBV5-1	TRBD1	TRBJ2-3	NA	TGCGCCAGCAGCCTCCAGACAGGGGGCTACCGGATCCCCCGCACAGATACGCAGTATTTT	CASSLQTGGYRIPRTDTQYF
TRBV11-2	TRBD2	TRBJ2-7	once	TGTGCCAGCAGCTGGGGACTAGGCGAGCAGTACTTC	CASSWGLGEQYF
TRBV6-5	TRBD1	TRBJ2-2	NA	TGTGCCAGCAGATGGGGACAGGGCAACGGGGAGCTGTTTTTT	CASRWGQGNGELFF
TRBV13	TRBD1	TRBJ2-7	NA	TGTGCCAGCAGTGGGACAGAGATCTCCTACGAGCAGTACTTC	CASSGTEISYEQYF
TRBV6-5	NA	TRBJ1-5	NA	TGTGCCAGCAATCACGGGTACCAGCCCCAGCATTTT	CASNHGYQPQHF
TRBV4-1	NA	TRBJ1-1	NA	TGCGCCAGCAGCCAGGCCCTCGGGGGGGGGTCCACTGAAGCTTTCTTT	CASSQALGGGSTEAFF
TRBV12-3/TRBV12-4	NA	TRBJ1-5	NA	TGTGCCAGCAGATCGACAGGAACTCAGCCCCAGCATTTT	CASRSTGTQPQHF
TRBV2	TRBD1	TRBJ2-7	NA	TGTGCCAGCAGCCCCAACAGGGGTCTCTCTTACGAGCAGTACTTC	CASSPNRGLSYEQYF
TRBV4-1	TRBD1	TRBJ1-1	NA	TGCGCCAGCAGCCAAATGGGACAGGGGAACACTGAAGCTTTCTTT	CASSQMGQGNTEAFF